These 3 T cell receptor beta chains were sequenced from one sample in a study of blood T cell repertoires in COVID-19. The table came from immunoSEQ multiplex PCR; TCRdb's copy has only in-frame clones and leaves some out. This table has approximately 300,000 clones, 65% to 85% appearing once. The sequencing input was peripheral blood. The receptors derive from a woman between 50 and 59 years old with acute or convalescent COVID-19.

The DNA of the CDR3 is TGTGCCACTCGACGACAGGCCAACTCTGGAAACACCATATATTTT. This gives the protein CATRRQANSGNTIYF. The J gene is TRBJ1-3, the V gene TRBV19, with D tentatively TRBD1 (6 bases). The V and J ends lost 10 bases and 0 bases respectively, with 16 bases between them. In germline, CDR1 is LNHDA, CDR2 SQIVND (reference sequence). The CDR3 length is 15 residues.

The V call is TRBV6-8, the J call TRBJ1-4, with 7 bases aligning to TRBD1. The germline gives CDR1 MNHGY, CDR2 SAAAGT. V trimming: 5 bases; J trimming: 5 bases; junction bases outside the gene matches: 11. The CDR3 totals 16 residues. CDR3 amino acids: CASSLDRQGLNEKLFF. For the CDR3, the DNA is TGTGCCAGCAGTCTCGATCGACAGGGCCTAAATGAAAAACTGTTTTTT.

CDR3 DNA sequence: TGTGCCAGCAGCGTAGCTCAGGGGATACAAGAGACCCAGTACTTC. Its translation is CASSVAQGIQETQYF. The chain carries TRBV9 and TRBJ2-5, with TRBD1 as a possible D gene (6 bases). The CDR3 covers 15 residues. V shed 0 bases and J shed 2 bases, with 11 bases lying between them. Per the germline V gene, CDR1 is SGDLS and CDR2 is YYNGEE.